These 27 T cell receptor beta chains originate from one sample sequenced in a study of graft-versus-host responses after intestinal transplantation. The protocol was immunoSEQ multiplex PCR, while the TCRdb copy is restricted to in-frame clones and leaves out a portion. The repertoire consists of roughly 120,000 clones, with over 75% occurring once and the leading ten covering about 0.18%. Their target antigens are unknown. Sequencing was performed on unstimulated CD4+ T cells sorted from spleen or lymph node cells, taken before intestinal transplant. Receptors were obtained from a human donor who received an intestinal transplant.

This sequence joins TRBV5-4 and TRBJ1-5; D not certain. Trimming pared 1 base from V and 0 bases from J, leaving 8 bases between. The CDR3 is made up of 15 amino acids. Germline V gene lookup returns CDR1 SGHNT and CDR2 YYREEE (reference sequence). CDR3 loop: CASSLFSYSNQPQHF. The CDR3 bases are TGTGCCAGCAGCTTGTTTAGTTATAGCAATCAGCCCCAGCATTTT. The whole variable domain, filled in from reference TRBV5-4 and TRBJ1-5, reads ETGVTQSPTHLIKTRGQQVTLRCSSQSGHNTVSWYQQALGQGPQFIFQYYREEENGRGNFPPRFSGLQFPNYSSELNVNALELDDSALYLCASSLFSYSNQPQHFGDGTRLSIL.

This clone was seen a handful of times. This sample also contains other DNA sequences that code for the same CDR3. J is TRBJ2-1 and V is TRBV7-9, with TRBD2 matching 11 bases. Trimming at V came to 1 base and at J to 4 bases, leaving 0 bases not matched to a gene. Germline lookup yields CDR1 SEHNR and CDR2 FQNEAQ (reference sequence). The CDR3 runs 15 residues. The CDR3 loop is CASSLGTSGYNEQFF. CDR3 bases: TGTGCCAGCAGCTTAGGGACTAGCGGGTACAATGAGCAGTTCTTC.

This clone was observed a single time. The genes are TRBV6-1 and TRBJ2-1, with 10 bases that match TRBD2. CDR1 and CDR2 (germline): MNHNS, SASEGT. V lost 6 bases, J lost 10 bases, and 12 bases stayed unmatched. The CDR3 runs to 15 residues. As DNA, the CDR3 is TGTGCCAGCAGGAGGCAGCGGGAGGGCCTAGGGGAGCAGTTCTTC. Amino acid sequence: CASRRQREGLGEQFF.

V gene TRBV7-9 combines with J gene TRBJ1-2, with D uncertain. Per germline, CDR1 SEHNR and CDR2 FQNEAQ (reference sequence). The CDR3 consists of 13 residues. V shed 5 bases and J shed 13 bases, with 20 bases lying between them. The CDR3 loop is CASSPTGGLAPTF. CDR3 in DNA: TGTGCCAGCAGCCCGACGGGAGGCCTTGCTCCCACCTTC.

V is TRBV5-5 and J is TRBJ2-7, with no clear D. The germline V and J ends were trimmed by 0 bases and 1 base, with 8 bases remaining between them. This CDR3 spans 14 amino acids. CDR1 SGHKS and CDR2 YYEKEE come from the germline V gene (reference sequence). Written as DNA, the CDR3 is TGTGCCAGCAGCTTGGGCAGGTCGTCCTACGAGCAGTACTTC. Amino acid sequence: CASSLGRSSYEQYF.

The CDR3 DNA sequence: TGCGCCAGCAGCCAAGTCGGCATAACAGGGGGCGCGATATATGGCTACACCTTC. It codes for CASSQVGITGGAIYGYTF. This chain connects TRBV4-3 to TRBJ1-2; 9 bases align to TRBD1. With V trimmed by 1 base and J by 5 bases, 14 bases remained unmatched. Germline CDR1 and CDR2: LGHNA and YSLEER. This CDR3 is 18 amino acids long.

The DNA of the CDR3 is TGTGCCACCGAAGACAGCAAACTCCCCAAGCCCTCTGGGGCCAACGTCCTGACTTTC. It is translated as CATEDSKLPKPSGANVLTF. The J gene is TRBJ2-6, the V gene TRBV5-6, with a weak D call TRBD1 (5 bases). Between the trimmed V and J ends, which lost 9 bases and 0 bases, there was a span of 25 bases. CDR1 and CDR2 (germline): SGHDT, YYEEEE. This CDR3 has 19 residues.

This CDR3 is CASSAGWTDANTGELFF. The CDR3, as DNA: TGTGCCAGCAGTGCCGGGTGGACTGATGCGAACACCGGGGAGCTGTTTTTT. V gene TRBV2 combines with J gene TRBJ2-2; the D gene is possibly TRBD2 (5 bases). The CDR3 is 17 amino acids. The V end was cut by 4 bases, the J end by 0 bases, with 15 bases between. The germline V gene encodes CDR1 SNHLY and CDR2 FYNNEI.

This clone was recorded only once. The rearrangement uses TRBV6-5 and TRBJ1-2, with TRBD1 matching 8 bases. The junction had 10 bases not matched to a gene; V was cut back by 3 bases and J by 4 bases. The length of the CDR3 is 16 residues. The germline V gene encodes CDR1 MNHEY and CDR2 SVGAGI. CDR3 sequence reads: CASSYRDRKGAYGYTF. CDR3 bases: TGTGCCAGCAGTTATAGGGACAGGAAGGGCGCCTATGGCTACACCTTC.

This clone was observed once. The chain joins TRBV27 to TRBJ1-6; 10 positions agree with TRBD1. The V segment lost 4 bases and the J segment 8 bases; nucleotides outside the gene matches: 11. The V gene's germline CDR1 is MNHEY and CDR2 SMNVEV (reference sequence). This CDR3 is built from 17 residues. The CDR3 region is CASSWGGQGRPYSPLHF. CDR3 bases: TGTGCCAGCAGTTGGGGGGGACAGGGGCGCCCATATTCACCCCTCCACTTT.

The chain links TRBV6-6 to TRBJ2-7, with TRBD2 as a possible D gene (6 bases). Between the trimmed V and J ends, which lost 3 bases and 4 bases, there was a span of 16 bases. Germline values: CDR1 MNHNY, CDR2 SVGAGI (reference sequence). This CDR3 contains 15 residues. CDR3 loop: CASSYLTGAMYEQYF. CDR3 DNA sequence: TGTGCCAGCAGTTATCTTACGGGAGCGATGTACGAGCAGTACTTC.

The gene calls are TRBV7-7 and TRBJ2-5; TRBD2 aligns across 10 bases. Unmatched junction bases numbered 11, after V lost 5 bases and J lost 5 bases. Germline V gene data show CDR1 as SSHAT and CDR2 as FNYEAQ (reference sequence). CDR3 length: 16 residues. This CDR3 reads CASSADLAGAWETQYF. The CDR3 coding sequence is TGTGCCAGCAGCGCAGACCTAGCGGGAGCATGGGAGACCCAGTACTTC.

The chain joins TRBV11-2 to TRBJ2-7, with TRBD2 matching 8 bases. V was pared by 5 bases and J by 2 bases, with 5 bases of the junction left unmatched. The CDR3 has 14 amino acids. CDR1 is SGHAT, CDR2 FQNNGV, per germline. CDR3 sequence (DNA): TGTGCCAGCAGCGGGCGGGGGGTTCCCTACGAGCAGTACTTC. Protein sequence: CASSGRGVPYEQYF.

This chain links TRBV5-1 with TRBJ2-7; 9 bases match TRBD1. Trimming took 0 bases from V and 6 from J; bases not matched to a gene: 7. Germline values: CDR1 SGHRS, CDR2 YFSETQ. This CDR3 comprises 15 residues. For the CDR3, the DNA is TGCGCCAGCAGCTTGGTAGGGGGGACAGGGCCCGAGCAGTACTTC. It is translated as CASSLVGGTGPEQYF.

The V call is TRBV28, the J call TRBJ2-5; D may be TRBD1 (6 bases). The CDR3 covers 12 residues. The V end lost 6 bases, the J end lost 10 bases, and 15 bases lay between the germline ends. Germline V gene data show CDR1 as MDHEN and CDR2 as SYDVKM. CDR3 DNA sequence: TGTGCCAGCAGCCCCCGTTACAGGGACCAGTACTTC. Its protein product is CASSPRYRDQYF.

The J gene is TRBJ1-1, the V gene TRBV28; D gene unclear. Germline lookup yields CDR1 MDHEN and CDR2 SYDVKM. The CDR3 extends over 12 amino acids. V lost 8 bases, J lost 0 bases, and 7 bases lay in between. CDR3 loop: CASWAVNTEAFF. The CDR3 DNA is TGTGCCAGCTGGGCAGTGAACACTGAAGCTTTCTTT.

The chain joins TRBV28 to TRBJ1-1; D gene ambiguous. This CDR3 region has 12 residues. Germline assignment: CDR1 MDHEN and CDR2 SYDVKM. V shed 6 bases and J shed 0 bases, with 5 bases lying between them. The CDR3 sequence: CASRALNTEAFF. The DNA of the CDR3 is TGTGCCAGCAGGGCCTTGAACACTGAAGCTTTCTTT.

The chain carries TRBV29-1 and TRBJ2-2; 7 bases agree with TRBD2. The CDR3 sequence is 13 residues long. Germline loops: CDR1 SQVTM, CDR2 ANQGSEA. V was pared by 6 bases and J by 2 bases, with 3 bases of the junction left unmatched. The CDR3 nucleotides read TGCAGCGTCGGGACTACTAACACCGGGGAGCTGTTTTTT. It encodes CSVGTTNTGELFF.

This sequence joins TRBV29-1 and TRBJ2-7, with 8 bases lining up with TRBD1. The V and J ends lost 4 bases and 5 bases, in that order; junction bases with no gene match: 1. The CDR3 is made up of 11 amino acids. The germline gives CDR1 SQVTM, CDR2 ANQGSEA. The CDR3 DNA follows: TGCAGCGTTGCGACAGGGGACGAGCAGTACTTC. Encoded protein: CSVATGDEQYF.

V usage is TRBV6-1 and J usage is TRBJ1-5, with TRBD1 as a possible D gene (5 bases). Germline V lookup: CDR1 MNHNS, CDR2 SASEGT. The length of the CDR3 is 15 residues. V dropped 6 bases and J dropped 6 bases, with 18 bases sitting between them. The CDR3 region is CASRVGDSRGQPQHF. CDR3 sequence (DNA): TGTGCCAGCAGAGTTGGGGACTCGCGGGGTCAGCCCCAGCATTTT.

This rearrangement joins TRBV19 to TRBJ2-7; 7 positions agree with TRBD2. With V trimmed by 5 bases and J by 5 bases, 9 bases remained unmatched. The CDR3 extends over 14 amino acids. Germline CDR1 reads LNHDA; CDR2 reads SQIVND (reference sequence). The CDR3 DNA sequence: TGTGCCAGTAGTCGGCGACTAGCTTCCCACGAGCAGTACTTC. Translation gives CASSRRLASHEQYF.

The chain combines TRBV9 with TRBJ1-3; D is uncertain. Germline loops: CDR1 SGDLS, CDR2 YYNGEE. Trimming removed 0 bases at V and 0 bases at J, with 10 bases between. The CDR3 loop spans 16 amino acids. CDR3: CASSVAVGSSGNTIYF. The CDR3 nucleotides read TGTGCCAGCAGCGTAGCGGTAGGGAGCTCTGGAAACACCATATATTTT.

V gene TRBV30 combines with J gene TRBJ2-3; D gene ambiguous. Per germline, CDR1 GTSNPN and CDR2 SVGIG (reference sequence). CDR3 size: 15 residues. The germline V and J ends were trimmed by 0 bases and 4 bases, with 14 bases remaining between them. As DNA, the CDR3 is TGTGCCTGGAGTGTACCAGGCCTCCGAGCAGATACGCAGTATTTT. Its protein is CAWSVPGLRADTQYF.

The V call is TRBV18, the J call TRBJ2-3; a possible D gene is TRBD1 (6 bases). CDR1 and CDR2 (germline): KGHSH, LQKENI. The CDR3 totals 14 residues. V shed 6 bases and J shed 0 bases, with 10 bases lying between them. The CDR3 is CASSRTASTDTQYF. The CDR3 coding sequence is TGTGCCAGCTCCAGGACAGCCAGCACAGATACGCAGTATTTT.

This clone was picked up a small number of times. The rearrangement uses TRBV30 and TRBJ1-4, with a possible D match to TRBD1 (5 bases). The CDR3 loop spans 14 amino acids. The V end lost 2 bases, the J end lost 7 bases, and 14 bases lay between the germline ends. Germline loops: CDR1 GTSNPN, CDR2 SVGIG (reference sequence). The CDR3 protein is CAWSTTGTGEKLFF. CDR3 DNA sequence: TGTGCCTGGAGTACGACGGGGACTGGTGAAAAACTGTTTTTT.

Only one count was recorded for this clone. The rearrangement links TRBV14 to TRBJ2-5; D is possibly TRBD1 (5 bases). This CDR3 has 14 residues. The germline V gene encodes CDR1 SGHDN and CDR2 FVKESK. Trimming left V 2 bases short and J 3 bases short, with 10 bases between. The CDR3 is CASSQIAREETQYF. CDR3 DNA sequence: TGTGCCAGCAGCCAAATTGCCAGGGAAGAGACCCAGTACTTC.

This rearrangement joins TRBV9 to TRBJ2-5, with D unclear. Germline CDR1 is SGDLS and CDR2 is YYNGEE. The CDR3 extends over 16 amino acids. V dropped 1 base and J dropped 2 bases, with 15 bases sitting between them. The CDR3 nucleotides read TGTGCCAGCAGCGTAAGTTCAAGTCCCGGGCAAGAGACCCAGTACTTC. This encodes CASSVSSSPGQETQYF.